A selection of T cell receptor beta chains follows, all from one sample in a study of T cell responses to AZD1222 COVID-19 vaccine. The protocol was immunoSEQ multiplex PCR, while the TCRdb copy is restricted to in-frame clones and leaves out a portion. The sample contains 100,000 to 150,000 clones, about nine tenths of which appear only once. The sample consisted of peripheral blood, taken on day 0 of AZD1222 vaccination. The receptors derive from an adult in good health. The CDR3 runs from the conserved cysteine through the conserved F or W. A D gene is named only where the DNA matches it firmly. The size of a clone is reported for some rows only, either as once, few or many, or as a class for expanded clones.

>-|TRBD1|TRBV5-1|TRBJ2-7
TGCGCCAGCAGCCTCAGGACAGGTGGGCCGGACGAGCAGTACTTC
CASSLRTGGPDEQYF
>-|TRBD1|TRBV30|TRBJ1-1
TGTGCCTGGAAGGTACAGGGGAGGGGGCACACTGAAGCTTTCTTT
CAWKVQGRGHTEAFF
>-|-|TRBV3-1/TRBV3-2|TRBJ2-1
TGTGCCAGCAGCCAAGACAGGGCTCTCTACAATGAGCAGTTCTTC
CASSQDRALYNEQFF
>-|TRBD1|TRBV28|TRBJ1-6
TGTGCCAGCAGACTTTCTTCCGGGACAGGGAGTTCACCCCTCCACTTT
CASRLSSGTGSSPLHF
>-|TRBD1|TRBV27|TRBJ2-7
TGTGCCAGCAGCCCCGGGACAGGGGATTACGAGCAGTACTTC
CASSPGTGDYEQYF
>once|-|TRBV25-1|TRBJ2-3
TGTGCCAGCAGTGCTAGCACAGATACGCAGTATTTT
CASSASTDTQYF
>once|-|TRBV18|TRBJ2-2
TGTGCCAGCTCACCATGGGTCCCAGTCCCGAACACCGGGGAGCTGTTTTTT
CASSPWVPVPNTGELFF
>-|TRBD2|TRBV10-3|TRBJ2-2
TGTGCCACGTCCCCAGCAGCGGGAGGGGCAGGGGAGCTGTTTTTT
CATSPAAGGAGELFF
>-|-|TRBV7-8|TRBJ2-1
TGTGCCAGCAGCCCACCGCGAAGGACAGCTACATTCTCCTACAATGAGCAGTTCTTC
CASSPPRRTATFSYNEQFF
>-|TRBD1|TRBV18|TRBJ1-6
TGTGCCAGCTCACCTGGGCAGGGGGATAATTCACCCCTCCACTTT
CASSPGQGDNSPLHF
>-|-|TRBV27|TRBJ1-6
TGTGCCAGCAGTTCTAGGGGCAATTCACCCCTCCACTTT
CASSSRGNSPLHF